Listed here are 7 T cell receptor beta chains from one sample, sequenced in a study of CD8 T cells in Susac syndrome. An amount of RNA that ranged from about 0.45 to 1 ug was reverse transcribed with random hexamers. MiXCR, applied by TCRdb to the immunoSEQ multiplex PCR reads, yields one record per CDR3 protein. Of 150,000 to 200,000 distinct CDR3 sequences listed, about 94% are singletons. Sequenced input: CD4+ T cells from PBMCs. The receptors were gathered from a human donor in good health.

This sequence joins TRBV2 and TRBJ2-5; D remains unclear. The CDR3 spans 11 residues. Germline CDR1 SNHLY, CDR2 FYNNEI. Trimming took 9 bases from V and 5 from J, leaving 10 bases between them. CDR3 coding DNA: TGTGCCAGTACGGTGACGGAGACCCAGTACTTC. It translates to CASTVTETQYF.

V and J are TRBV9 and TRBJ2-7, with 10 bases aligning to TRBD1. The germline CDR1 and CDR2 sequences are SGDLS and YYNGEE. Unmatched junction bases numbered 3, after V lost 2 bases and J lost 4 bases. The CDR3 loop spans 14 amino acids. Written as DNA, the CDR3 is TGTGCCAGCAGCGTGGGACAGGGGCTTTACGAGCAGTACTTC. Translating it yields CASSVGQGLYEQYF.

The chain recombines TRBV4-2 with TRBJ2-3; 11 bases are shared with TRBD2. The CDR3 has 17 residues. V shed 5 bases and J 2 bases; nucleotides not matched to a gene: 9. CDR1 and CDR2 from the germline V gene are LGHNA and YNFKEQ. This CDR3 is CASSSGLTSGVTDTQYF. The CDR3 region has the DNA TGTGCCAGCAGCTCTGGACTGACTAGCGGGGTCACAGATACGCAGTATTTT.

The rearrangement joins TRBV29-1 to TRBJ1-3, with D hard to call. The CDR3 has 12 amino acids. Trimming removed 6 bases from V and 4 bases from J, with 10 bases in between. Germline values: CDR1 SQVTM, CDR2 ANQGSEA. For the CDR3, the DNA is TGCAGCGTGAAAAGGGCGGGAAACACCATATATTTT. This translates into CSVKRAGNTIYF. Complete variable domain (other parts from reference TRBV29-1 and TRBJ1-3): SAVISQKPSRDICQRGTSLTIQCQVDSQVTMMFWYRQQPGQSLTLIATANQGSEATYESGFVIDKFPISRPNLTFSTLTVSNMSPEDSSIYLCSVKRAGNTIYFGEGSWLTVV.

The CDR3 DNA reads as TGTGCCAGCAGTTTAGGTGGACAGGGGTACTACGAGCAGTACTTC. It yields the protein CASSLGGQGYYEQYF. This chain joins TRBV12-3 or TRBV12-4 and TRBJ2-7; 9 nucleotides match TRBD1. V was pared by 1 base and J by 3 bases, with 4 bases of the junction left unmatched. There are 15 residues in the CDR3.

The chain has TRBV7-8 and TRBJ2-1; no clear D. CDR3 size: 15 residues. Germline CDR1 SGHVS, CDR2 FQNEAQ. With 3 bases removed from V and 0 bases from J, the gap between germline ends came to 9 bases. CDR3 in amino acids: CASSFRAHSYNEQFF. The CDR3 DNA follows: TGTGCCAGCAGCTTCCGGGCCCACTCCTACAATGAGCAGTTCTTC.

CDR3 in amino acids: CASSQATISNYGYTF. The CDR3 DNA is TGTGCCAGCAGCCAAGCGACAATTAGTAACTATGGCTACACCTTC. V and J are TRBV3-1 and TRBJ1-2; no definite D call. V was cut by 1 base and J by 1 base, with 10 bases left in between. The CDR3 length is 15 residues. The germline gives CDR1 LGHDT, CDR2 YNNKEL (reference sequence).